This T cell receptor (beta chain) originates from a study of blood T cells in healthy people across ages. As regards this clonotype: Antigen specificity is unknown.

Study-wide findings and caveats: The study could not conclusively compare naive and antigen-experienced cells, given its unsorted PBMCs. Whereas aged donors had fewer naive CD4+ cells, long-lived donors had more of them and higher diversity.

Germline V gene sequence: CDR1 SGHTA, CDR2 FQGTGA. This CDR3 contains 17 residues. V lost 8 bases, J lost 0 bases, and 12 bases stayed unmatched. Next came a second PCR, run for about 7 to 12 cycles, which used a sample-barcoded 5' primer along with a J-beta primer mix. Template switching added a 12-random-nucleotide identifier to every cDNA molecule. TCRdb passed the 5' RACE reads through MiXCR, listing each CDR3 protein once. The sample holds some 1.5 million distinct CDR3 sequences, under 30% seen once. This sequence originates from a young woman in good health. The chain couples TRBV7-3 to TRBJ2-3, with 9 nucleotides matching TRBD1. Sequencing was performed on blood. The CDR3 sequence: CASGPTTGTGSTDTQYF. The CDR3 coding sequence is TGTGCCAGCGGACCAACCACCGGGACAGGGAGCACAGATACGCAGTATTTT. The complete variable domain, with remaining parts taken from reference TRBV7-3 and TRBJ2-3, reads GAGVSQTPSNKVTEKGKYVELRCDPISGHTALYWYRQSLGQGPEFLIYFQGTGAADDSGLPNDRFFAVRPEGSVSTLKIQRTERGDSAVYLCASGPTTGTGSTDTQYFGPGTRLTVL.